This TCR beta chain is drawn from a study of cytomegalovirus exposure and HLA in healthy donors. For the study at large: Early on, a data release was issued that held approximately 78 million unique TCRs from HLA-typed donors.

It was with 60 Vbeta and 13 Jbeta primers that the PCR ran. The assay was immunoSEQ multiplex PCR, and TCRdb's table has in-frame clones only and misses some. This table has over 150,000 clones, about 75% appearing once. CDR1 and CDR2 from the germline V gene are SGDLS and YYNGEE. The V and J ends lost 3 bases and 5 bases respectively, with 19 bases between them. The CDR3 is 16 residues long. V and J are TRBV9 and TRBJ2-3; possibly TRBD1 for D (7 bases). Sequenced sample: PBMCs. The sequence was obtained from a male donor in good health and CMV-seropositive. The CDR3 is CASSGQGGKTRDTQYF. The CDR3 DNA follows: TGTGCCAGCAGCGGACAGGGAGGAAAGACTAGAGATACGCAGTATTTT.